A selection of T cell receptor beta chains follows, all from one sample in a study of neurological immune-mediated disorders. In TCRdb, the 5' RACE reads were re-called with MiXCR into one record per CDR3 protein. The sample includes under 90,000 distinct CDR3 sequences, about 9.5% of them seen just once. Input material: PBMCs. The receptors here all came from a man in his fifties in good health. The CDR3 runs from the conserved cysteine through the conserved F or W. The order of the fields is D gene, J gene, clone size, V gene, CDR3 DNA, CDR3 protein. A D gene is named only where the DNA matches it firmly. Where a row states a size, it is once, few, many or the class of an expanded clone; other rows omit it.

D gene: NA
J gene: TRBJ2-2
clone size: many
V gene: TRBV4-1
CDR3 DNA: TGCGCCAGCAGCCAAGGGCCGAACACCGGGGAGCTGTTTTTT
CDR3 protein: CASSQGPNTGELFF

D gene: NA
J gene: TRBJ1-3
clone size: many
V gene: TRBV5-1
CDR3 DNA: TGCGCCAGCAGCTTGGATGGAACTGGAAACACCATATATTTT
CDR3 protein: CASSLDGTGNTIYF

D gene: NA
J gene: TRBJ2-6
clone size: few
V gene: TRBV7-2
CDR3 DNA: TGTGCCAGCAGCTTACCTGGGGCCAACGTCCTGACTTTC
CDR3 protein: CASSLPGANVLTF

D gene: NA
J gene: TRBJ2-1
clone size: many
V gene: TRBV28
CDR3 DNA: TGTGCCAGCAGTTTGAATCTGGGTTCGAAACTTGAGCAGTTCTTC
CDR3 protein: CASSLNLGSKLEQFF

D gene: NA
J gene: TRBJ1-5
clone size: many
V gene: TRBV12-3/TRBV12-4
CDR3 DNA: TGTGCCAGCAGTTTAGCAGGGGTAAGCAATCAGCCCCAGCATTTT
CDR3 protein: CASSLAGVSNQPQHF

D gene: TRBD2
J gene: TRBJ2-5
clone size: many
V gene: TRBV18
CDR3 DNA: TGTGCCAGCTCACGACGAGGAGACGGGGGGGAGACCCAGTACTTC
CDR3 protein: CASSRRGDGGETQYF

D gene: TRBD1
J gene: TRBJ1-2
clone size: many
V gene: TRBV3-1
CDR3 DNA: TGTGCCAGCAGCCAAGTACCGGGACAGGGGGCCCAAGGCTACACCTTC
CDR3 protein: CASSQVPGQGAQGYTF

D gene: TRBD1
J gene: TRBJ2-7
clone size: many
V gene: TRBV7-2
CDR3 DNA: TGTGCCAGCAGCTCCTACCGGGACAGGTGGTACGAGCAGTACTTC
CDR3 protein: CASSSYRDRWYEQYF

D gene: NA
J gene: TRBJ1-5
clone size: many
V gene: TRBV20-1
CDR3 DNA: TGCAGTGCTAGAGATCCCAAAACAGGGAGCAATCAGCCCCAGCATTTT
CDR3 protein: CSARDPKTGSNQPQHF

D gene: NA
J gene: TRBJ2-5
clone size: many
V gene: TRBV12-3/TRBV12-4
CDR3 DNA: TGTGCCAGCAGCCTACTAGGGGAAGAGACCCAGTACTTC
CDR3 protein: CASSLLGEETQYF

D gene: NA
J gene: TRBJ2-5
clone size: many
V gene: TRBV28
CDR3 DNA: TGTGCCAGCAGTTTGATGGCGGAGGCCCAAGAGACCCAGTACTTC
CDR3 protein: CASSLMAEAQETQYF

D gene: NA
J gene: TRBJ2-1
clone size: many
V gene: TRBV5-1
CDR3 DNA: TGCGCCAGCAGAGAGGTTGTGGACAATGAGCAGTTCTTC
CDR3 protein: CASREVVDNEQFF

D gene: TRBD1
J gene: TRBJ1-6
clone size: many
V gene: TRBV5-5
CDR3 DNA: TGTGCCAGCAGCTCCGACACCGGGACAGGGAGCTCACCCCTCCACTTT
CDR3 protein: CASSSDTGTGSSPLHF

D gene: NA
J gene: TRBJ2-1
clone size: many
V gene: TRBV15
CDR3 DNA: TGTGCCACCAGCAGAGCAATCTACAATGAGCAGTTCTTC
CDR3 protein: CATSRAIYNEQFF

D gene: NA
J gene: TRBJ1-1
clone size: many
V gene: TRBV12-3/TRBV12-4
CDR3 DNA: TGTGCCAGCAGCTATATAATGGTGGCTGACACTGAAGCTTTCTTT
CDR3 protein: CASSYIMVADTEAFF

D gene: NA
J gene: TRBJ2-5
clone size: many
V gene: TRBV5-1
CDR3 DNA: TGCGCCAGCAGCAAACTGGGGATGACCCAAGAGACCCAGTACTTC
CDR3 protein: CASSKLGMTQETQYF

D gene: NA
J gene: TRBJ2-1
clone size: many
V gene: TRBV5-5
CDR3 DNA: TGTGCCAGCAGCACCGGTCCAGGGAGCTCCTACAATGAGCAGTTCTTC
CDR3 protein: CASSTGPGSSYNEQFF

D gene: NA
J gene: TRBJ1-4
clone size: many
V gene: TRBV7-9
CDR3 DNA: TGTGCCAGCAGCCAAGGGACAATTGCAACTAATGAAAAACTGTTTTTT
CDR3 protein: CASSQGTIATNEKLFF

D gene: TRBD2
J gene: TRBJ2-7
clone size: many
V gene: TRBV20-1
CDR3 DNA: TGCAGTGCACTCCGGACTAGCGTGCAGGAGCAGTACTTC
CDR3 protein: CSALRTSVQEQYF

D gene: TRBD2
J gene: TRBJ2-1
clone size: many
V gene: TRBV20-1
CDR3 DNA: TGCAGTGCTAGGGGCGGGAGGGGCGCCAATGAGCAGTTCTTC
CDR3 protein: CSARGGRGANEQFF

D gene: NA
J gene: TRBJ2-1
clone size: many
V gene: TRBV27
CDR3 DNA: TGTGCCAGCACCCGACTAGTTTCCACCCTCAACCATAACAATGAGCAGTTCTTC
CDR3 protein: CASTRLVSTLNHNNEQFF

D gene: NA
J gene: TRBJ2-7
clone size: many
V gene: TRBV5-1
CDR3 DNA: TGCGCCAGCAGCGTGGGGAGGACGGCCCTTGACGAGCAGTACTTC
CDR3 protein: CASSVGRTALDEQYF

D gene: NA
J gene: TRBJ2-5
clone size: many
V gene: TRBV14
CDR3 DNA: TGTGCCAGCAGCCAAGCCACGCACGGGGAGACCCAGTACTTC
CDR3 protein: CASSQATHGETQYF

D gene: NA
J gene: TRBJ2-2
clone size: NA
V gene: TRBV30
CDR3 DNA: TGTGCCTGGAGTGTGGAGGGGGCGGGGAGCGGGGAGCTGTTTTTT
CDR3 protein: CAWSVEGAGSGELFF

D gene: NA
J gene: TRBJ2-1
clone size: many
V gene: TRBV5-1
CDR3 DNA: TGCGCCAGCAGCTTGGACGGGGTTTACAATGAGCAGTTCTTC
CDR3 protein: CASSLDGVYNEQFF

D gene: NA
J gene: TRBJ2-5
clone size: many
V gene: TRBV7-3
CDR3 DNA: TGTGCCAGCAGCTTTCAAAATCAAGAGACCCAGTACTTC
CDR3 protein: CASSFQNQETQYF

D gene: NA
J gene: TRBJ2-3
clone size: many
V gene: TRBV15
CDR3 DNA: TGTGCCACCAGCAGAGATATAGTAGCAGATACGCAGTATTTT
CDR3 protein: CATSRDIVADTQYF

D gene: NA
J gene: TRBJ2-7
clone size: many
V gene: TRBV5-1
CDR3 DNA: TGCGCCAGCAGCTTGGACTCAGGAGCTGCCTACGAGCAGTACTTC
CDR3 protein: CASSLDSGAAYEQYF